This TCR beta chain was recorded in a study of cytomegalovirus exposure and HLA in healthy donors. Turning to the study itself: Within an early data release were tens of millions of unique TCRs drawn from HLA-typed donors.

Comments on this clone: Its antigen remains unknown.

The ends lost 5 bases at V and 7 bases at J; junction bases unmatched: 7. Germline V CDR1 and CDR2: SGHAT, FQNNGV. The CDR3 spans 15 residues. The PCR ran on 60 Vbeta and 13 Jbeta primers. As handled by the study authors: Later, an analysis found 75 million to 90 million unique TCR beta chains, and about 10 million of these were shared. The repertoire was sequenced with immunoSEQ multiplex PCR; TCRdb's copy has only in-frame clones and lacks some. D and trimming were read from the DNA, whereas the V and J calls and clone size are those reported in that table. The sample contains approximately 150,000 clones, about 79% of which appear only once. Study findings and constraints: It was reported that the classifier diagnosed cytomegalovirus status with high specificity and sensitivity in both the original and validation cohorts. Analyses of presence/absence relied on an assumption of roughly uniform sequencing depth across donors.

This sequence was found in a male donor in good health and CMV-seronegative. The rearrangement links TRBV11-2 to TRBJ2-2; 10 bases line up with TRBD1. Sequencing input: PBMCs. The CDR3 sequence is CASSPDRGRGGELFF. The DNA of the CDR3 is TGTGCCAGCAGCCCAGACAGGGGGCGCGGCGGGGAGCTGTTTTTT.